This T cell receptor (beta chain) originates from a study of blood T cell repertoires in COVID-19. Overall study: From the United States, Italy and Spain came samples of acute and convalescent COVID-19. PBMCs, B-cell-depleted T cells, or T cells were the source of the cDNA or gDNA that made up the material.

Authors' processing steps: By means of reference gene primer amplification, nucleated cell counts were estimated. The data were produced by immunoSEQ multiplex PCR, yet TCRdb's version contains in-frame clones alone and is incomplete. That table supplies the V and J calls and clone size; D and trimming were determined from the DNA. The sample holds around 280,000 clones, 70% to 90% seen once. Between the trimmed V and J ends, which lost 4 bases and 0 bases, there was a span of 16 bases. Germline V gene lookup returns CDR1 SEHNR and CDR2 FQNEAQ (reference sequence). There are 17 residues in the CDR3. Everyone who took part was roughly 18 to 89 years old, and they came from about two dozen US areas.

This chain joins TRBV7-9 and TRBJ2-1; D perhaps matches TRBD2 (6 bases). This TCR was recovered from a woman between 35 and 50 years old who had recovered from COVID-19. Sequenced sample: PBMCs or T cells enriched from blood (not recorded which). The CDR3 reads CASSSPSDGSSYNEQFF. DNA for the CDR3: TGTGCCAGCAGCTCCCCCTCGGACGGGAGCTCCTACAATGAGCAGTTCTTC. The full variable domain, rest sourced from reference TRBV7-9 and TRBJ2-1, is DTGVSQNPRHKITKRGQNVTFRCDPISEHNRLYWYRQTLGQGPEFLTYFQNEAQLEKSRLLSDRFSAERPKGSFSTLEIQRTEQGDSAMYLCASSSPSDGSSYNEQFFGPGTRLTVL.